A single sample is the source of the 24 T cell receptor beta chains below, sequenced in a study of CD8 T cells in ankylosing spondylitis. Via MiXCR, TCRdb re-called the 5' RACE reads, giving one row per CDR3 protein. The repertoire holds about 400,000 distinct CDR3 sequences, with 20% to 25% as singletons. Their antigen targets remain unknown. The study's findings and limits: Characteristic, it appeared, of ankylosing spondylitis blood was a TCR beta motif of about eight highly homologous variants.

Sequenced material: blood, either unsorted or a sorted T cell fraction (not recorded which). The receptors here all came from a male donor with ankylosing spondylitis.

V usage is TRBV23-1 and J usage is TRBJ2-1, with a weak D call TRBD2 (6 bases). TRBV23-1 is an ORF for which the function is uncertain. This CDR3 region has 15 residues. The ends were cut back, 3 bases at V and 1 base at J, with 10 bases in the middle. CDR3: CASSHGSGSYNEQFF. CDR3 nucleotides: TGCGCCAGCAGTCACGGTAGCGGATCCTACAATGAGCAGTTCTTC.

This clonotype has a count of ten or more. The chain employs TRBV29-1 and TRBJ2-1; no reliable D call. The CDR3 is 14 residues long. V lost 1 base and J 0 bases, leaving 7 bases between the germline ends. Germline CDR1 reads SQVTM; CDR2 reads ANQGSEA. CDR3 nucleotides: TGCAGCGTTGAAGTAACGCGCTCCTACAATGAGCAGTTCTTC. Its protein product is CSVEVTRSYNEQFF.

This chain links TRBV7-2 with TRBJ2-5; 9 nucleotides match TRBD2. Germline V gene lookup returns CDR1 SGHTA and CDR2 FQGNSA. V shed 0 bases, J shed 5 bases, and the junction held 7 bases outside the gene matches. This CDR3 contains 16 residues. The CDR3 spells CASSLASGSGAETQYF. The DNA for the CDR3 is TGTGCCAGCAGCTTAGCTAGCGGGAGCGGGGCGGAGACCCAGTACTTC.

The sample holds a few counts of this clonotype. The chain is built from TRBV5-1 and TRBJ1-2; a weak D match, TRBD1 (6 bases). This CDR3 has 15 residues. V dropped 1 base and J dropped 4 bases, with 14 bases sitting between them. Per germline, CDR1 SGHRS and CDR2 YFSETQ. The CDR3 DNA sequence: TGCGCCAGCAGCTTGACCGAGGGGGGCGGCTATGGCTACACCTTC. Translation: CASSLTEGGGYGYTF. Drawing the rest from reference TRBV5-1 and TRBJ1-2, the complete variable domain is KAGVTQTPRYLIKTRGQQVTLSCSPISGHRSVSWYQQTPGQGLQFLFEYFSETQRNKGNFPGRFSGRQFSNSRSEMNVSTLELGDSALYLCASSLTEGGGYGYTFGSGTRLTVV.

This rearrangement joins TRBV4-3 to TRBJ2-2, with D perhaps TRBD1 or TRBD2 (6 bases each). V lost 3 bases to trimming and J lost 6 bases, with 11 bases between them. Looked up from germline, CDR1 is LGHNA and CDR2 is YSLEER. This CDR3 spans 14 amino acids. CDR3 sequence reads: CASSQEGGAGELFF. CDR3 in DNA: TGCGCCAGCAGCCAGGAGGGGGGAGCCGGGGAGCTGTTTTTT.

The chain employs TRBV6-2 or TRBV6-3 and TRBJ1-1, with a possible D match to TRBD1 (5 bases). CDR1 is MNHEY, CDR2 SVGEGT, per germline. Trimming removed 4 bases from V and 2 bases from J, with 11 bases in between. The CDR3 loop spans 14 amino acids. The CDR3 is CASSFGGPNTEAFF. In DNA, the CDR3 is TGTGCCAGCAGTTTCGGGGGACCCAACACTGAAGCTTTCTTT.

This clonotype was seen only a few times. This chain links TRBV12-3 or TRBV12-4 with TRBJ2-1, with 7 nucleotides matching TRBD1. The CDR3 has 16 amino acids. With V trimmed by 6 bases and J by 0 bases, 8 bases remained unmatched. The CDR3 here is CASSPTGQASYNEQFF. CDR3 DNA sequence: TGTGCCAGCAGCCCAACCGGACAGGCCTCCTACAATGAGCAGTTCTTC.

This clonotype was observed many times. The chain is built from TRBV28 and TRBJ2-7; perhaps TRBD2 as D (6 bases). Germline CDR1 MDHEN, CDR2 SYDVKM. V lost 5 bases, J lost 0 bases, and 20 bases lay in between. The CDR3 runs 17 residues. CDR3 region: CASSLPGVGRTSYEQYF. CDR3 bases: TGTGCCAGCAGTCTACCTGGTGTTGGGAGGACCTCCTACGAGCAGTACTTC. Using reference TRBV28 and TRBJ2-7 for the parts outside the CDR3, the full variable domain is DVKVTQSSRYLVKRTGEKVFLECVQDMDHENMFWYRQDPGLGLRLIYFSYDVKMKEKGDIPEGYSVSREKKERFSLILESASTNQTSMYLCASSLPGVGRTSYEQYFGPGTRLTVT.

V is TRBV6-5 and J is TRBJ2-3, with 12 bases lining up with TRBD2. The CDR3 extends over 18 amino acids. The J segment lost 2 bases and the V segment lost 0 bases, leaving 6 bases of the junction unmatched. Germline CDR1 is MNHEY and CDR2 is SVGAGI. The CDR3 is CASSYSRLAGDYTDTQYF. CDR3 DNA: TGTGCCAGCAGTTACTCCAGACTAGCGGGAGACTACACAGATACGCAGTATTTT.

Only a few counts were recorded for this clonotype. J is TRBJ2-5 and V is TRBV12-3 or TRBV12-4, with D unresolved. V lost 2 bases to trimming and J lost 2 bases, with 6 bases between them. The CDR3 is 13 residues long. CDR3: CASSLRWQETQYF. In DNA form, the CDR3 reads TGTGCCAGCAGTTTAAGATGGCAAGAGACCCAGTACTTC.

This clonotype has just a few counts. The chain couples TRBV3-1 to TRBJ2-1, with TRBD2 matching over 14 bases. The CDR3 is 15 residues long. V gave up 5 bases and J gave up 10 bases; unmatched junction bases: 7. The germline CDR1 and CDR2 sequences are LGHDT and YNNKEL (reference sequence). The CDR3 is CASSDGLAGGGEQFF. The CDR3 DNA follows: TGTGCCAGCAGCGATGGACTAGCGGGAGGTGGGGAGCAGTTCTTC.

V is TRBV10-3 and J is TRBJ2-7, with D possibly TRBD2 on 5 matching bases. Between the trimmed V and J ends, which lost 7 bases and 5 bases, there was a span of 24 bases. The V gene's germline CDR1 is ENHRY and CDR2 SYGVKD. CDR3 length equals 16 residues. The CDR3 sequence is CAITLSRGDGFNEQYF. The DNA for the CDR3 is TGTGCCATCACCCTGTCCCGGGGAGACGGATTTAACGAGCAGTACTTC.

The J gene is TRBJ2-1, the V gene TRBV15; D is unresolved. Trimming removed 0 bases at V and 0 bases at J, with 15 bases between. The CDR3 is 18 residues long. In germline, CDR1 is LNHNV, CDR2 YYDKDF (reference sequence). CDR3 in amino acids: CATSRDTKDIISYNEQFF. DNA for the CDR3: TGTGCCACCAGCAGAGACACAAAAGACATTATCTCCTACAATGAGCAGTTCTTC.

This chain connects TRBV20-1 to TRBJ1-1; D is unclear. CDR3 length equals 12 residues. Germline V gene sequence: CDR1 DFQATT, CDR2 SNEGSKA (reference sequence). The V end lost 1 base, the J end lost 8 bases, and 11 bases lay between the germline ends. In DNA, the CDR3 is TGCAGTGCTAGAGCCCCGGGTTGGGAAGCTTTCTTT. This translates into CSARAPGWEAFF.

The chain employs TRBV6-2 or TRBV6-3 and TRBJ2-1; possible D gene TRBD2, 6 bases. V was shortened by 7 bases and J by 9 bases, with 16 bases between the two germline ends. The CDR3 is made up of 13 amino acids. Germline V lookup: CDR1 MNHEY, CDR2 SVGEGT. CDR3 nucleotide sequence: TGTGCCAGCAACCTGGTGGGAGCGGGTGAGCAGTTCTTC. Its translation: CASNLVGAGEQFF.

The rearrangement links TRBV25-1 to TRBJ1-5; no reliable D call. The CDR3 covers 12 residues. Germline V CDR1 and CDR2: MGHDK, SYGVNS. V lost 8 bases and J lost 3, with 8 bases in between. The CDR3 DNA sequence: TGTGCCAGCCGCGGGAACAATCAGCCCCAGCATTTT. This translates into CASRGNNQPQHF. Variable domain in full (rest from reference TRBV25-1 and TRBJ1-5): EADIYQTPRYLVIGTGKKITLECSQTMGHDKMYWYQQDPGMELHLIHYSYGVNSTEKGDLSSESTVSRIRTEHFPLTLESARPSHTSQYLCASRGNNQPQHFGDGTRLSIL.

J is TRBJ2-7 and V is TRBV3-1; 8 bases map to TRBD2. The V gene end was trimmed by 3 bases and the J gene end by 2 bases; junction bases not matched to a gene: 9. The CDR3 is made up of 16 amino acids. Germline CDR1 and CDR2: LGHDT and YNNKEL (reference sequence). The DNA of the CDR3 is TGTGCCAGCAGCCAGACCGGACCGGGAGGGCCCTACGAGCAGTACTTC. Residues: CASSQTGPGGPYEQYF.

This sequence joins TRBV20-1 and TRBJ2-4, with 8 bases fitting TRBD2. There are 13 residues in the CDR3. V gave up 7 bases and J gave up 5 bases; unmatched junction bases: 7. Germline V gene data show CDR1 as DFQATT and CDR2 as SNEGSKA (reference sequence). CDR3 sequence (DNA): TGCAGTGTCAGACTAGCGCACGAAAACATTCAGTACTTC. It encodes CSVRLAHENIQYF.

DNA for the CDR3: TGCAGTGCTAGAGGAAAGGACAGGCTGTATCAGCCCCAGCATTTT. It translates to CSARGKDRLYQPQHF. V gene TRBV20-1 combines with J gene TRBJ1-5; 7 bases align to TRBD1. The CDR3 contains 15 residues. Germline CDR1 and CDR2: DFQATT and SNEGSKA (reference sequence). The ends lost 1 base at V and 5 bases at J; junction bases unmatched: 8.

The V and J genes are TRBV20-1 and TRBJ2-5, with 9 bases lining up with TRBD2. CDR3 length: 18 residues. The trim removed 0 bases at V and 2 bases at J, leaving 13 bases unmatched. The germline V gene encodes CDR1 DFQATT and CDR2 SNEGSKA (reference sequence). In DNA form, the CDR3 reads TGCAGTGCTAGAGATTCGTGGCTAGCGGGAACAGAGCAAGAGACCCAGTACTTC. Translating gives CSARDSWLAGTEQETQYF.

This clonotype was counted only a few times. CDR3 DNA sequence: TGTGCCACTACACGGGCCGATGAAGCTTTCTTT. Translation gives CATTRADEAFF. This chain links TRBV12-3 or TRBV12-4 with TRBJ1-1; D ambiguous. The CDR3 extends over 11 amino acids. Trimming pared 10 bases from V and 7 bases from J, leaving 13 bases between.

This clonotype was counted only a few times. The rearrangement links TRBV7-2 to TRBJ2-4; D gene unclear. This CDR3 spans 12 amino acids. Trimming stripped 3 bases from V and 10 bases from J, with 10 bases between. Looked up from germline, CDR1 is SGHTA and CDR2 is FQGNSA. The CDR3 sequence is CASSLSHGIQYF. CDR3 DNA: TGTGCCAGCAGCTTGTCCCATGGGATTCAGTACTTC. Based on the CDR3 plus reference TRBV7-2 and TRBJ2-4, the full variable domain is GAGVSQSPSNKVTEKGKDVELRCDPISGHTALYWYRQSLGQGLEFLIYFQGNSAPDKSGLPSDRFSAERTGGSVSTLTIQRTQQEDSAVYLCASSLSHGIQYFGAGTRLSVL.

In its sample, this clonotype was seen a few times. The chain recombines TRBV6-2 or TRBV6-3 with TRBJ2-7; 11 bases map to TRBD2. V lost 5 bases to trimming and J lost 0 bases; unmatched junction nucleotides: 12. The CDR3 covers 18 residues. Germline CDR1 and CDR2: MNHEY and SVGEGT. CDR3 sequence: CASSRNSGRASTSYEQYF. Written as DNA, the CDR3 is TGTGCCAGCAGTCGGAATAGCGGGAGGGCCTCCACCTCCTACGAGCAGTACTTC.

This clonotype was detected a few times. This chain links TRBV20-1 with TRBJ2-1; D is uncertain. V was trimmed by 6 bases and J by 9 bases, leaving 15 bases between them. The germline V gene has CDR1 DFQATT and CDR2 SNEGSKA (reference sequence). This CDR3 region has 12 residues. The CDR3 protein is CSAARYGGEQFF. The CDR3 DNA reads TGCAGTGCCGCCCGTTACGGTGGTGAGCAGTTCTTC.